The 26 T cell receptor beta chains below were found in one sample sequenced in a study of CD4+ T cells in melanoma. Only in-frame clones appear in the TCRdb table, and some are missing; sequencing was by immunoSEQ multiplex PCR. The sample shows 10,000 to 13,000 clones, over 60% of them seen only once. Source material: cells from a culture (not recorded whether cultured in vitro). Receptors were obtained from a human donor with melanoma.

A word on this clone: One end of the junction is discordant with germline, which a read error may explain. The chain is built from TRBV5-1 and TRBJ1-1; D is ambiguous. Germline-derived CDR1 and CDR2 are SGHRS and YFSETQ. The CDR3 is made up of 13 amino acids. The CDR3 spells CASSSDDYTEAFF. CDR3 nucleotide sequence: TGTGCCAGCAGCTCGGACGATTACACTGAAGCTTTCTTT.

The V and J genes are TRBV6-5 and TRBJ1-2; TRBD1 matches 7 bases. The ends lost 7 bases at V and 2 bases at J; junction bases unmatched: 10. This CDR3 region has 15 residues. CDR1 and CDR2 from the germline V gene are MNHEY and SVGAGI. The CDR3 bases are TGTGCCAGCATCCGACAGGGATGGGGGAACTATGGCTACACCTTC. Translating it yields CASIRQGWGNYGYTF.

This clone has only one observation. The V call is TRBV6-1, the J call TRBJ1-5; no clear D gene. CDR3 length: 15 residues. Between the trimmed V and J ends, which lost 4 bases and 2 bases, there was a span of 12 bases. The germline V gene encodes CDR1 MNHNS and CDR2 SASEGT. CDR3 sequence (DNA): TGTGCCAGCAGTGTCGAATTTGGGGGCAATCAGCCCCAGCATTTT. Its protein product is CASSVEFGGNQPQHF.

The J gene is TRBJ1-1, the V gene TRBV19; no definite D call. Trimming shortened V by 5 bases and J by 1 base, and 11 bases separated the two germline ends. The CDR3 has 14 residues. CDR1 is LNHDA and CDR2 is SQIVND in the germline V gene (reference sequence). The CDR3 DNA follows: TGTGCCAGTAGTCTTCGGGGTTCGAACACTGAAGCTTTCTTT. It is translated as CASSLRGSNTEAFF.

The chain combines TRBV6-1 with TRBJ1-2; 7 bases map to TRBD1. CDR1 is MNHNS and CDR2 is SASEGT in the germline V gene. The CDR3 length is 15 residues. With 3 bases clipped from V and 4 bases from J, the junction kept 8 bases outside the gene matches. The CDR3 DNA follows: TGTGCCAGCAGTGATAGAGGGGGACAGATCTATGGCTACACCTTC. This codes for CASSDRGGQIYGYTF.

The chain joins TRBV7-9 to TRBJ2-1; no reliable D call. Germline CDR1 reads SEHNR; CDR2 reads FQNEAQ (reference sequence). The CDR3 sequence is 13 residues long. Trimming pared 1 base from V and 12 bases from J, leaving 13 bases between. The CDR3 loop reads CASSLEARVWQFF. The CDR3 region has the DNA TGTGCCAGCAGCTTAGAAGCTAGGGTTTGGCAGTTCTTC. Full variable domain (remainder filled in from reference TRBV7-9 and TRBJ2-1): DTGVSQNPRHKITKRGQNVTFRCDPISEHNRLYWYRQTLGQGPEFLTYFQNEAQLEKSRLLSDRFSAERPKGSFSTLEIQRTEQGDSAMYLCASSLEARVWQFFGPGTRLTVL.

This rearrangement joins TRBV10-3 to TRBJ1-1; D unclear. Germline loops: CDR1 ENHRY, CDR2 SYGVKD. The CDR3 has 14 residues. Trimming pared 4 bases from V and 1 base from J, leaving 10 bases between. As DNA, the CDR3 is TGTGCCATCAGTGGGTGGGGTGGGAACACTGAAGCTTTCTTT. It specifies CAISGWGGNTEAFF.

This chain links TRBV9 with TRBJ1-2; D unclear. The V end was cut by 4 bases, the J end by 0 bases, with 7 bases between. Looked up from germline, CDR1 is SGDLS and CDR2 is YYNGEE. There are 13 residues in the CDR3. The CDR3 sequence is CASSFLANYGYTF. CDR3 nucleotides: TGTGCCAGCAGCTTTTTGGCTAACTATGGCTACACCTTC.

The rearrangement uses TRBV5-6 and TRBJ2-7, with TRBD1 matching 9 bases. V shed 2 bases, J shed 1 base, and the junction held 7 bases outside the gene matches. This CDR3 has 16 amino acids. The germline CDR1 and CDR2 sequences are SGHDT and YYEEEE. The CDR3 sequence is CASSLLDRGESYEQYF. As DNA, the CDR3 is TGTGCCAGCAGCTTATTGGACAGGGGCGAATCCTACGAGCAGTACTTC.

The chain is built from TRBV11-2 and TRBJ2-3; D uncertain. This CDR3 contains 14 residues. V was shortened by 3 bases and J by 4 bases, with 11 bases between the two germline ends. The germline V gene has CDR1 SGHAT and CDR2 FQNNGV. The chain's CDR3 is CASSFSPSPDTQYF. The CDR3 bases are TGTGCCAGCAGCTTCTCCCCCTCCCCAGATACGCAGTATTTT.

The rearrangement joins TRBV6-7 to TRBJ1-6; unclear D gene. TRBV6-7 falls under the ORF class, with uncertain function. This CDR3 contains 15 residues. The germline V and J ends were trimmed by 2 bases and 9 bases, with 14 bases remaining between them. CDR3 DNA sequence: TGTGCCAGCAGTTACAAGGACGGGAATTTTTCACCCCTCCACTTT. Its protein is CASSYKDGNFSPLHF.

This chain uses TRBV7-2 with TRBJ1-6; unclear D gene. Per the germline V gene, CDR1 is SGHTA and CDR2 is FQGNSA. The CDR3 has 13 residues. V was clipped by 1 base and J by 6 bases, with 4 bases between them. The CDR3 nucleotides are TGTGCCAGCAGCTTAGGGGGTAATTCACCCCTCCACTTT. It specifies CASSLGGNSPLHF.

V is TRBV5-1 and J is TRBJ1-6; D possibly corresponds to TRBD1 (5 bases). This CDR3 has 17 amino acids. The germline V gene encodes CDR1 SGHRS and CDR2 YFSETQ. Trimming cost V 1 base and J 0 bases, with 11 bases left between them. The CDR3 sequence: CASSLLGPSSYNSPLHF. The CDR3 DNA is TGCGCCAGCAGCTTGCTGGGGCCCAGCTCCTATAATTCACCCCTCCACTTT.

The chain carries TRBV11-2 and TRBJ1-5; D call uncertain. Trimming left V 5 bases short and J 7 bases short, with 21 bases between. Germline V gives CDR1 SGHAT, CDR2 FQNNGV. The CDR3 spans 16 residues. CDR3 DNA: TGTGCCAGCAGCCCCAGAACCGGGTTTATGGTACAGCCCCAGCATTTT. Its translation is CASSPRTGFMVQPQHF.

V and J are TRBV25-1 and TRBJ1-2; the D is unclear. CDR1 is MGHDK and CDR2 is SYGVNS in the germline V gene. The V end lost 3 bases, the J end lost 8 bases, and 19 bases lay between the germline ends. The CDR3 sequence is 15 residues long. The CDR3 reads CASSDPERSGKGYTF. The DNA for the CDR3 is TGTGCCAGCAGTGACCCCGAGAGGAGTGGGAAGGGCTACACCTTC.

The chain uses TRBV5-1 and TRBJ1-1, with D possibly matching TRBD1 (6 bases). Trimming removed 6 bases at V and 5 bases at J, with 17 bases between. Germline V CDR1 and CDR2: SGHRS, YFSETQ. The CDR3 is made up of 14 amino acids. CDR3 sequence reads: CASTKTGMRTEAFF. The CDR3 DNA follows: TGCGCCAGCACCAAAACAGGGATGAGGACTGAAGCTTTCTTT.

This chain joins TRBV2 and TRBJ2-2; D ambiguous. V was cut by 6 bases and J by 3 bases, with 11 bases left in between. In germline, CDR1 is SNHLY, CDR2 FYNNEI. The CDR3 has 14 amino acids. CDR3 loop: CASRILPDTGELFF. The CDR3 coding sequence is TGTGCCAGCAGAATACTACCTGACACCGGGGAGCTGTTTTTT.

This rearrangement joins TRBV6-1 to TRBJ1-2, with 9 bases lining up with TRBD1. There are 15 residues in the CDR3. Germline V gives CDR1 MNHNS, CDR2 SASEGT. V was clipped by 1 base and J by 10 bases; unmatched bases: 10. This chain's CDR3 is CASSEDTGGFLSYTF. Here the CDR3 DNA reads TGTGCCAGCAGTGAAGATACAGGGGGCTTCCTATCCTACACCTTC.

This chain joins TRBV5-1 and TRBJ2-3, with D perhaps given as TRBD1 or TRBD2 (5 bases each). V was shortened by 4 bases and J by 0 bases, with 15 bases between the two germline ends. Germline V gene lookup returns CDR1 SGHRS and CDR2 YFSETQ. This CDR3 is built from 16 residues. This CDR3 reads CASSTGTSSSTDTQYF. CDR3 coding DNA: TGCGCCAGCAGCACCGGGACCTCATCTAGCACAGATACGCAGTATTTT.

The CDR3 region is CASSRGSGGDSTDTQYF. CDR3 coding DNA: TGCGCCAGCAGTCGGGGTAGCGGGGGTGATAGCACAGATACGCAGTATTTT. V is TRBV5-1 and J is TRBJ2-3; 9 bases line up with TRBD2. This CDR3 contains 17 residues. Germline CDR1 and CDR2: SGHRS and YFSETQ. J was trimmed by 0 bases and V by 5 bases; bases with no gene match: 10.

The J gene is TRBJ1-5, the V gene TRBV6-1; maybe TRBD1 (6 bases). CDR1 and CDR2 (germline): MNHNS, SASEGT. The CDR3 is 13 amino acids. V was cut by 5 bases and J by 7 bases, with 12 bases left in between. CDR3 nucleotide sequence: TGTGCCAGCAGTCACAGGGATGGCCAGCCCCAGCATTTT. As protein: CASSHRDGQPQHF.

The chain uses TRBV19 and TRBJ2-3; TRBD1 matches 9 bases. The germline gives CDR1 LNHDA, CDR2 SQIVND (reference sequence). The V and J ends lost 4 bases and 3 bases, in that order; junction bases with no gene match: 11. CDR3 length: 17 amino acids. CDR3 region: CASSRAYRGPGTDTQYF. CDR3 DNA sequence: TGTGCCAGTAGTAGGGCGTACAGGGGGCCGGGGACAGATACGCAGTATTTT.

This clone turned up a few times. This chain connects TRBV5-1 to TRBJ1-6, with D perhaps matching TRBD1 (6 bases). CDR3 length: 16 residues. CDR1 and CDR2 (germline): SGHRS, YFSETQ. Trimming took 3 bases from V and 7 from J, leaving 17 bases between them. The DNA for the CDR3 is TGCGCCAGCAGCTACCTACAGGGACCTGGGAATTCACCCCTCCACTTT. Translation: CASSYLQGPGNSPLHF.

This clone has only a few counts. The rearrangement uses TRBV7-2 and TRBJ1-1; no reliable D call. CDR1 is SGHTA, CDR2 FQGNSA, per germline. The CDR3 runs to 13 residues. V lost 6 bases, J lost 1 base, and 9 bases lay in between. This chain's CDR3 is CASREAGNTEAFF. The CDR3 DNA reads as TGTGCCAGCAGGGAGGCAGGGAACACTGAAGCTTTCTTT.

The genes are TRBV5-3 and TRBJ2-4; D not certain. TRBV5-3 is an ORF for which the function is uncertain. CDR3 length: 19 residues. V shed 3 bases and J shed 0 bases, with 22 bases lying between them. The CDR3 here is CARSCPGPECLVAKNIQYF. CDR3 coding DNA: TGTGCCAGAAGCTGCCCGGGCCCAGAATGTTTGGTAGCCAAAAACATTCAGTACTTC.

The chain links TRBV5-3 to TRBJ1-5; D possibly corresponds to TRBD1 (5 bases). Being an ORF, TRBV5-3 has a function that is uncertain. Trimming cost V 6 bases and J 9 bases, with 19 bases left between them. This CDR3 region has 14 residues. The CDR3 DNA sequence: TGTGCCAGAACCGGGATACAGGTGAAGGCGCCCCAGCATTTT. Protein: CARTGIQVKAPQHF.